One and the same sample provided the 13 T cell receptor beta chains below, sequenced in a study of T cells in Graves' hyperthyroidism and ophthalmopathy. The source material, RNA transcripts, was used to amplify TCR beta CDR3 regions. TCR CDR3 underwent first-round RT-PCR with the HTBI primer set. TCRdb ran MiXCR on the multiplex PCR reads and lists one entry per CDR3 protein. The sample holds more than 450,000 distinct CDR3 sequences, 20% seen once. The material sequenced was blood. Every receptor here comes from a man in his forties with Graves' ophthalmopathy.

The gene calls are TRBV27 and TRBJ1-1; no reliable D call. Trimming removed 8 bases at V and 1 base at J, with 11 bases between. CDR1 is MNHEY and CDR2 is SMNVEV in the germline V gene (reference sequence). This CDR3 region has 13 residues. The CDR3 nucleotides read TGTGCCAGCGCCCCCGGTCGGAACACTGAAGCTTTCTTT. Its translation: CASAPGRNTEAFF.

This clonotype showed up just a few times. The chain carries TRBV5-4 and TRBJ2-7, with D hard to call. CDR3 length: 14 residues. The germline V gene encodes CDR1 SGHNT and CDR2 YYREEE (reference sequence). Trimming stripped 4 bases from V and 2 bases from J, with 13 bases between. The CDR3 bases are TGTGCCAGCAGCCCGGAGTTCTCAGCCTACGAGCAGTACTTC. The encoded protein is CASSPEFSAYEQYF.

This clonotype was seen repeatedly, ten times or more. The V call is TRBV7-2, the J call TRBJ1-2, with TRBD1 identical over 11 bases. Germline V lookup: CDR1 SGHTA, CDR2 FQGNSA. This CDR3 spans 15 amino acids. The V gene end was trimmed by 5 bases and the J gene end by 4 bases; junction bases not matched to a gene: 6. The CDR3: CASSPGTGGSYGYTF. The CDR3 DNA reads as TGTGCCAGCAGCCCCGGGACAGGGGGTAGCTATGGCTACACCTTC.

There are a few counts of this clonotype. The chain combines TRBV9 with TRBJ2-1, with TRBD2 matching 11 bases. J lost 2 bases, V lost 0 bases, and 22 bases had no gene match. Germline CDR1 is SGDLS and CDR2 is YYNGEE. This CDR3 region has 23 residues. The CDR3 DNA sequence: TGTGCCAGCAGCGTAGACCCTAGACCCCCCCGACTAGCGGGACCCCATCCCTACAATGAGCAGTTCTTC. Protein: CASSVDPRPPRLAGPHPYNEQFF.

This clonotype was recorded at least ten times. The chain carries TRBV20-1 and TRBJ2-7; TRBD2 agrees at 9 bases. Germline CDR1 reads DFQATT; CDR2 reads SNEGSKA (reference sequence). Trimming took 1 base from V and 6 from J; bases not matched to a gene: 4. This CDR3 is built from 13 residues. The CDR3, as DNA: TGCAGTGCTAGAGGGCTAGCGGGACGCGAGCAGTACTTC. Protein product: CSARGLAGREQYF.

This clonotype has ten or more counts. Possible read error: a much larger clone is one base away. The V gene is TRBV3-1, the J gene TRBJ1-1; no definite D call. This CDR3 spans 11 amino acids. Per germline, CDR1 LGHDT and CDR2 YNNKEL (reference sequence). The CDR3 DNA follows: TGTGCCAGCAGCCGGAACGCTGAAGCTTTCTTT. Its translation: CASSRNAEAFF.

The rearrangement links TRBV19 to TRBJ2-3, with D possibly matching TRBD2 (6 bases). This CDR3 is built from 17 residues. Between the trimmed V and J ends, which lost 0 bases and 14 bases, there was a span of 27 bases. Looked up from germline, CDR1 is LNHDA and CDR2 is SQIVND (reference sequence). In DNA, the CDR3 is TGTGCCAGTAGTATAGATCTAAACTTGCTCGGAGGGCCCAGGCGGTATTTT. Its translation is CASSIDLNLLGGPRRYF. Using reference TRBV19 and TRBJ2-3 for the parts outside the CDR3, the full variable domain is DGGITQSPKYLFRKEGQNVTLSCEQNLNHDAMYWYRQDPGQGLRLIYYSQIVNDFQKGDIAEGYSVSREKKESFPLTVTSAQKNPTAFYLCASSIDLNLLGGPRRYFGPGTRLTVL.

The rearrangement joins TRBV7-3 to TRBJ2-1, with TRBD2 identical over 9 bases. With V trimmed by 5 bases and J by 2 bases, 10 bases remained unmatched. The CDR3 is 17 amino acids. The germline V gene has CDR1 SGHTA and CDR2 FQGTGA. The CDR3 reads CASSPGLAGTPYNEQFF. In nucleotides, the CDR3 is TGTGCCAGCAGCCCGGGGCTAGCGGGGACCCCCTACAATGAGCAGTTCTTC.

The rearrangement uses TRBV6-5 and TRBJ1-2; D might be TRBD1 (6 bases). CDR1 is MNHEY, CDR2 SVGAGI, per germline. The CDR3 loop spans 13 amino acids. V was pared by 2 bases and J by 7 bases, with 11 bases between. The DNA of the CDR3 is TGTGCCAGCAGTTACCCGGGGGGCCGTGGCTACACCTTC. Translation: CASSYPGGRGYTF.

The V and J genes are TRBV4-1 and TRBJ2-3, with TRBD2 matching over 8 bases. This CDR3 is 15 amino acids long. V was pared by 4 bases and J by 5 bases, with 8 bases of the junction left unmatched. Germline V gene data show CDR1 as MGHRA and CDR2 as YSYEKL. CDR3 nucleotide sequence: TGCGCCAGCAGCCCCGTCCAGCGGGGGTTAGATACGCAGTATTTT. Its translation: CASSPVQRGLDTQYF.

This sequence joins TRBV30 and TRBJ1-2, with a tentative D call TRBD1 (5 bases). Germline V gene lookup returns CDR1 GTSNPN and CDR2 SVGIG (reference sequence). The CDR3 extends over 14 amino acids. Deletions cut 3 bases from V and 7 bases from J, with 18 bases between. Here the CDR3 reads CAWRKIGVGFGYTF. The CDR3 DNA follows: TGTGCCTGGAGGAAGATAGGGGTTGGCTTTGGCTACACCTTC.

This clonotype was counted between two and nine times. V is TRBV5-6 and J is TRBJ2-7, with a possible D match to TRBD1 (6 bases). Trimming pared 4 bases from V and 7 bases from J, leaving 15 bases between. The CDR3 loop spans 13 amino acids. Germline CDR1 reads SGHDT; CDR2 reads YYEEEE. The CDR3 reads CASSLDRLEEQYF. The CDR3 nucleotides are TGTGCCAGCAGCCTCGACAGGCTTGAGGAGCAGTACTTC.

V is TRBV2 and J is TRBJ2-7; D could derive from TRBD1 or TRBD2 (5 bases each). CDR1 and CDR2 from the germline V gene are SNHLY and FYNNEI. The CDR3 has 12 amino acids. The V end was cut by 8 bases, the J end by 4 bases, with 12 bases between. CDR3 in DNA: TGTGCCAGCCGGGGCAGGCTTTACGAGCAGTACTTC. This gives the protein CASRGRLYEQYF.